The source of this T cell receptor beta chain is a study of human T cells and chemical hapten exposure. In the study overall: Upper inner arm skin measuring 2 cm by 2 cm received 2% DPC for sensitization.

Time point: patch test 2, 6 weeks after DPC sensitization. As to treatment: therapeutic diphenylcyclopropenone sensitization with weekly scalp DPC. During construction of the library, unique molecular identifiers were attached to individual cDNA molecules for quantitative, reproducible TCR counting. TCRdb reprocessed the RACE reads with MiXCR, giving one entry per CDR3 protein. The data show over 70,000 distinct CDR3 sequences, about 9% seen once. Study outcomes and limitations: TCRs above 1 in 1000 frequency stayed constant with DPC sensitization. Among expanded TCRs, significantly more large CDR3 similarity clusters formed than among controls.

This clonotype has just a few counts. Its antigen is not known. CDR3 length: 15 amino acids. CDR1 is SGHVS, CDR2 FQNEAQ, per germline. The V and J ends lost 5 bases and 0 bases, in that order; junction bases with no gene match: 5. The clonotype was recovered from a woman between 50 and 59 years old with alopecia areata. Some clones in this sample may be carry-over from other donors' samples. The J gene is TRBJ2-3, the V gene TRBV7-8; TRBD1 matches at 7 bases. The material sequenced was whole blood, taken in connection with sensitization to the hapten diphenylcyclopropenone (DPC). The CDR3 protein is CASSVTGASTDTQYF. Here the CDR3 DNA reads TGTGCCAGCAGCGTTACAGGGGCTAGCACAGATACGCAGTATTTT. Combining the CDR3 with reference TRBV7-8 and TRBJ2-3 gives the whole variable domain GAGVSQSPRYKVAKRGQDVALRCDPISGHVSLFWYQQALGQGPEFLTYFQNEAQLDKSGLPSDRFFAERPEGSVSTLKIQRTQQEDSAVYLCASSVTGASTDTQYFGPGTRLTVL.